A selection of T cell receptor beta chains follows, all from one sample in a study of T cell responses to AZD1222 COVID-19 vaccine. The data were produced by immunoSEQ multiplex PCR, yet TCRdb's version contains in-frame clones alone and is incomplete. The data show 100,000 to 120,000 clones, 70% to 90% seen once. Sequenced material: peripheral blood, taken on day 0 of AZD1222 vaccination. These receptors all stem from an adult in good health. CDR3s include the opening cysteine and the closing phenylalanine or tryptophan. D genes are given only for firm matches. Rows give clone size only sometimes, using once, few, many, or a class for an expanded clone.

D gene	V gene	clone size	J gene	CDR3 DNA	CDR3 protein
NA	TRBV7-3	NA	TRBJ1-2	TGTGCCAGCAGCTTAGGTGGGAGGGGCACTAACTATGGCTACACCTTC	CASSLGGRGTNYGYTF
NA	TRBV18	few	TRBJ2-3	TGTGCCAGCTCACCATTAGCCACAGATACGCAGTATTTT	CASSPLATDTQYF
TRBD1	TRBV27	NA	TRBJ2-6	TGTGCCAGCAGTTTCCAGGGGGACTCTGGGGCCAACGTCCTGACTTTC	CASSFQGDSGANVLTF
NA	TRBV24-1	once	TRBJ2-1	TGTGCCACCTCCGGCATCAACAATGAGCAGTTCTTC	CATSGINNEQFF
NA	TRBV6-5	NA	TRBJ2-7	TGTGCCAGTAGGGGTCCGAAAACCTACGAGCAGTACTTC	CASRGPKTYEQYF
NA	TRBV28	few	TRBJ1-2	TGTGCCAGCAGTTTATCATATTACGGCTACACCTTC	CASSLSYYGYTF
TRBD2	TRBV7-8	NA	TRBJ2-3	TGTGCCAGCAGCTTTCGCCATTGGACTAGCGTTAGCACAGATACGCAGTATTTT	CASSFRHWTSVSTDTQYF
NA	TRBV19	NA	TRBJ1-5	TGTGCCAGTAGTGTCAGGGATGTAGGTCAGCCCCAGCATTTT	CASSVRDVGQPQHF
NA	TRBV7-3	NA	TRBJ2-6	TGTGCCAGCAGCTTCCCTAGCTCTGGGGCCAACGTCCTGACTTTC	CASSFPSSGANVLTF
TRBD1	TRBV27	NA	TRBJ1-5	TGTGCCAGCAGTTTGAGGACAGGTTCTCAGCCCCAGCATTTT	CASSLRTGSQPQHF
TRBD2	TRBV27	NA	TRBJ2-1	TGTGCCAGCAGTTCTCGTCAAAACCTAGCGGGGCCCTACAATGAGCAGTTCTTC	CASSSRQNLAGPYNEQFF
TRBD1	TRBV27	NA	TRBJ2-1	TGTGCCGCGAGGACAGGGAATTCCAATGAGCAGTTCTTC	CAARTGNSNEQFF